These T cell receptor beta chains were read from a single sample in a study of T cells after yellow fever vaccination. TCRdb redid the calling of the 5' RACE reads with MiXCR, one entry per CDR3 protein. This table has about 300,000 distinct CDR3 sequences, about 10% appearing once. This specimen consisted of CD4+ T cells sorted from PBMCs, obtained 5 days after the yellow fever booster vaccination. Source of these receptors: a man aged 18 to 30 who received the YFV17D yellow fever vaccine. Both conserved end residues are part of each CDR3. A D gene is named only where the DNA matches it firmly. The size entry is marked missing in some rows and otherwise reads once, few, many or a size class.

CASSLGVTSGYAGELFF | TGTGCCAGCAGTTTAGGTGTGACTAGCGGGTACGCCGGGGAGCTGTTTTTT | few | TRBJ2-2 | TRBV12-3/TRBV12-4 | TRBD2
CATSRDRRNTEAFF | TGTGCCACCAGCAGAGATCGGAGAAACACTGAAGCTTTCTTT | NA | TRBJ1-1 | TRBV15 | NA
CSAPAGTYGYTF | TGCAGTGCTCCCGCCGGGACCTATGGCTACACCTTC | few | TRBJ1-2 | TRBV20-1 | NA
CASSELSSNQPQHF | TGTGCCAGCAGTGAACTTAGTAGCAATCAGCCCCAGCATTTT | NA | TRBJ1-5 | TRBV2 | NA
CASSSGQGLETQYF | TGCGCCAGCAGCTCGGGACAGGGGTTAGAGACCCAGTACTTC | NA | TRBJ2-5 | TRBV5-1 | TRBD1
CASSVGHGYTF | TGTGCCAGCAGTGTTGGACATGGCTACACCTTC | NA | TRBJ1-2 | TRBV2 | NA
CASSQEDSRSGNTIYF | TGCGCCAGCAGCCAGGAAGACAGCCGCTCTGGAAACACCATATATTTT | few | TRBJ1-3 | TRBV4-1 | NA
CASSRQGTSSGNTIYF | TGTGCCAGCAGCCGACAAGGGACAAGCTCTGGAAACACCATATATTTT | NA | TRBJ1-3 | TRBV4-2 | NA
CASSLNGRVPYEQYF | TGTGCCAGCAGCCTTAACGGACGGGTCCCCTACGAGCAGTACTTC | NA | TRBJ2-7 | TRBV3-1 | NA
CASRTTGSGTEAFF | TGTGCCAGCAGGACGACAGGGTCGGGAACTGAAGCTTTCTTT | NA | TRBJ1-1 | TRBV6-5 | TRBD1
CASSFEPLGFDEQFF | TGTGCCAGCAGCTTCGAACCTCTCGGGTTCGATGAGCAGTTCTTC | NA | TRBJ2-1 | TRBV5-4 | NA
CASSQDGQGAVGYTF | TGCGCCAGCAGCCAAGATGGTCAGGGGGCGGTTGGCTACACCTTC | few | TRBJ1-2 | TRBV4-1 | TRBD1
CASSQGQASHPDTQYF | TGCGCCAGCAGCCAAGGTCAAGCGAGCCACCCTGATACGCAGTATTTT | NA | TRBJ2-3 | TRBV4-3 | NA
CASRPGHNEKLFF | TGTGCCAGCAGGCCGGGCCATAATGAAAAACTGTTTTTT | NA | TRBJ1-4 | TRBV12-3/TRBV12-4 | NA
CSASGSGTTTPSSYNEQFF | TGCAGTGCTAGTGGGTCGGGGACGACGACACCTAGCTCCTACAATGAGCAGTTCTTC | NA | TRBJ2-1 | TRBV20-1 | NA
CASSMDSNSYNEQFF | TGTGCCAGCAGCATGGACAGTAACAGTTACAATGAGCAGTTCTTC | few | TRBJ2-1 | TRBV5-4 | NA
CASSSMPDGGTQYF | TGTGCCAGCAGCTCAATGCCGGACGGGGGGACCCAGTACTTC | few | TRBJ2-5 | TRBV7-2 | NA
CASSIVRTAGTGELFF | TGTGCCAGCAGCATAGTTAGGACAGCGGGCACCGGGGAGCTGTTTTTT | NA | TRBJ2-2 | TRBV28 | NA
CASSFSDSPLHF | TGTGCCAGCAGTTTCTCGGATTCACCCCTCCACTTT | NA | TRBJ1-6 | TRBV12-3/TRBV12-4 | NA
CASSSRVSSTDTQYF | TGTGCCAGCAGCTCGAGGGTCTCTAGCACAGATACGCAGTATTTT | NA | TRBJ2-3 | TRBV7-2 | NA
CASRGTANTGELFF | TGTGCCAGCAGGGGGACAGCTAACACCGGGGAGCTGTTTTTT | many | TRBJ2-2 | TRBV27 | TRBD1
CSARGSGREATNEKLFF | TGCAGTGCTAGAGGCTCGGGGAGGGAGGCAACTAATGAAAAACTGTTTTTT | NA | TRBJ1-4 | TRBV20-1 | NA
CASSKDRAPSAGELFF | TGTGCCAGTAGTAAAGACAGGGCCCCCAGCGCCGGGGAGCTGTTTTTT | NA | TRBJ2-2 | TRBV19 | TRBD1